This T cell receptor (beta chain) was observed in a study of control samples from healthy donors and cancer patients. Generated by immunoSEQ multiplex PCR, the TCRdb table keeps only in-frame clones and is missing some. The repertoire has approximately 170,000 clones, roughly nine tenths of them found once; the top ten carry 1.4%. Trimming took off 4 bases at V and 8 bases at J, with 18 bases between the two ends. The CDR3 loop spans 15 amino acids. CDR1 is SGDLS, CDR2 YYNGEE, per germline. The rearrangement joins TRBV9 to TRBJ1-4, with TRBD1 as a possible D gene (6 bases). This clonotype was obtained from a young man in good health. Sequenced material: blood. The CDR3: CASSPGVGGREKLFF. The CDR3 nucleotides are TGTGCCAGCAGCCCGGGGGTAGGGGGACGGGAAAAACTGTTTTTT.